A selection of T cell receptor beta chains follows, all from one sample in a study of identical twins. TCRdb reprocessed the 5' RACE reads with MiXCR, giving one entry per CDR3 protein. The table has under 1 million distinct CDR3 sequences, more than 9% seen once; the top ten hold around 1.5%. The sample also formed part of further work on yellow fever vaccine responses in identical twins.

Input material: PBMCs. The receptors derive from a woman aged 18-30 years in good health. CDR3s include the opening cysteine and the closing phenylalanine or tryptophan. A D gene is named only where the DNA matches it firmly. The size field is filled for only some rows; it gives once, few, many or a size class.

TRBV7-9	few	TRBJ2-5	-	TGTGCCAGCACGATAGGGGGGGCGGGGATCCAAGAGACCCAGTACTTC	CASTIGGAGIQETQYF
TRBV5-1	few	TRBJ2-2	-	TGCGCCAGCAGCTCGCTACCGGGACTGACGAACACCGGGGAGCTGTTTTTT	CASSSLPGLTNTGELFF
TRBV24-1	few	TRBJ2-1	TRBD2	TGTGCCACCAGTGATCCTCTCCCCTCGGCGGGGGATTACAATGAGCAGTTCTTC	CATSDPLPSAGDYNEQFF
TRBV9	few	TRBJ2-2	-	TGTGCCAGCAGCGTATCGGGGGCGCAGATTAACACCGGGGAGCTGTTTTTT	CASSVSGAQINTGELFF
TRBV28	few	TRBJ2-5	-	TGTGCCAGCAGTTCTAGCCGCCTGGGCGCGGAGACCCAGTACTTC	CASSSSRLGAETQYF
TRBV5-1	-	TRBJ2-1	TRBD2	TGCGCCAGCAGCTTGCAGGTACTAGCGGGAGTCAATGAGCAGTTCTTC	CASSLQVLAGVNEQFF
TRBV29-1	many	TRBJ1-2	TRBD1	TGCAGCGTTGAGACATACAGGGGCGATTGGTATGGCTACACCTTC	CSVETYRGDWYGYTF
TRBV5-1	many	TRBJ2-1	-	TGCGCCAGCAGCTCGGGGATAAGCTCCTACAATGAGCAGTTCTTC	CASSSGISSYNEQFF
TRBV18	-	TRBJ2-3	TRBD2	TGTGCCAGCTCACCATATCTACTAGCGGGGGATAACACAGATACGCAGTATTTT	CASSPYLLAGDNTDTQYF
TRBV29-1	-	TRBJ1-2	-	TGCAGCGTTGTCAGGGACGGACTTAACTATGGCTACACCTTC	CSVVRDGLNYGYTF
TRBV12-3/TRBV12-4	few	TRBJ1-2	-	TGTGCCAGCAGTTTGGACAGTCTGAGGGGCTACACCTTC	CASSLDSLRGYTF
TRBV4-1	few	TRBJ1-5	TRBD1	TGCGCCAGCAGCCAAGGACAGGGGGGACCTTATCAGCCCCAGCATTTT	CASSQGQGGPYQPQHF
TRBV20-1	few	TRBJ2-5	TRBD2	TGCAGTGCAACCTCGACTAGCAGGGAGACCCAGTACTTC	CSATSTSRETQYF
TRBV7-9	few	TRBJ1-1	-	TGTGCCAGCAGCTTAGCGGGGGCTACCTTGGGAGCTTTCTTT	CASSLAGATLGAFF
TRBV2	-	TRBJ2-4	-	TGTGCCAGCAGCGGGAGAATAGCCAAAAACATTCAGTACTTC	CASSGRIAKNIQYF
TRBV3-1	-	TRBJ1-1	-	TGTGCCAGCAGGGACATTACGAACACTGAAGCTTTCTTT	CASRDITNTEAFF
TRBV6-6	few	TRBJ1-2	TRBD1	TGTGCCAGCCGTTCGGGACAGAACTATGGCTACACCTTC	CASRSGQNYGYTF
TRBV10-3	-	TRBJ2-7	-	TGTGCCATCAGAGGCAGCGGACCTGACTCCTACGAGCAGTACTTC	CAIRGSGPDSYEQYF
TRBV7-3	-	TRBJ2-2	-	TGTGCCAGCAGCTTATTCCTGGCCGGGGAGCTGTTTTTT	CASSLFLAGELFF
TRBV19	few	TRBJ1-1	-	TGTGCCAGCGGCAGGAGGAACACTGAAGCTTTCTTT	CASGRRNTEAFF
TRBV11-2	few	TRBJ1-4	-	TGTGCCAGCAGCTCTTTATACACCGGGACGCTTGCAACTAATGAAAAACTGTTTTTT	CASSSLYTGTLATNEKLFF
TRBV2	-	TRBJ2-7	-	TGTGCCAGCAGTGCAGGGCTACTCTACGAGCAGTACTTC	CASSAGLLYEQYF
TRBV12-3/TRBV12-4	-	TRBJ2-2	-	TGTGCCAGCAGTTTAGCACAGGGGAGGGCGAACACCGGGGAGCTGTTTTTT	CASSLAQGRANTGELFF
TRBV15	few	TRBJ2-7	-	TGTGCCACCAGCAGAGTTGGCGGGAACGAGCAGTACTTC	CATSRVGGNEQYF
TRBV5-6	many	TRBJ1-4	TRBD1	TGTGCCAGCAGCTTGGAAGGACAGGGGACCAGTAATGAAAAACTGTTTTTT	CASSLEGQGTSNEKLFF
TRBV7-6	once	TRBJ1-4	-	TGTGCCAGCAGAGACACGACTAATGAAAAACTGTTTTTT	CASRDTTNEKLFF
TRBV4-1	few	TRBJ2-1	TRBD2	TGCGCCAGCAGCCAAGCTGAAGCGGGGACCTCCTACAATGAGCAGTTCTTC	CASSQAEAGTSYNEQFF
TRBV5-4	few	TRBJ2-1	-	TGTGCCAGCAGCTTGCGCGGGGAGAATGAGCAGTTCTTC	CASSLRGENEQFF
TRBV12-3/TRBV12-4	-	TRBJ2-2	-	TGTGCCAGCATCCCGGGTCCGGGAAAGGGCGGGGAGCTGTTTTTT	CASIPGPGKGGELFF
TRBV4-1	many	TRBJ2-1	TRBD2	TGCGCCAGCAGCCCAGGAGCGGCTGCGGGAGCAGTGTCCTACAATGAGCAGTTCTTC	CASSPGAAAGAVSYNEQFF
TRBV5-1	-	TRBJ2-3	-	TGCGCCAGCAGGTTCAACCAGGGAAATACGCAGTATTTT	CASRFNQGNTQYF
TRBV20-1	-	TRBJ2-2	-	TGCAGTGCCATCACTCGGGGGGCAAGGACCGGGGAGCTGTTTTTT	CSAITRGARTGELFF
TRBV6-5	-	TRBJ2-1	-	TGTGCCAGCAGTTACACTCTCTCCCACAATGAGCAGTTCTTC	CASSYTLSHNEQFF
TRBV6-1	-	TRBJ1-1	-	TGTGCCAGCAGTGACAGGAACCTGAACACTGAAGCTTTCTTT	CASSDRNLNTEAFF
TRBV18	few	TRBJ2-3	TRBD2	TGTGCCAGCTCGCCAACACTAGCGGGGGGGCGAGATACGCAGTATTTT	CASSPTLAGGRDTQYF
TRBV28	-	TRBJ1-6	TRBD1	TGTGCCAGCACGACAGGGCGGACACCCCTCCACTTT	CASTTGRTPLHF
TRBV5-1	few	TRBJ2-1	TRBD2	TGCGCCAGCAGCTTGGGGTGGGGTAGCGGGAGGAATGAGCAGTTCTTC	CASSLGWGSGRNEQFF
TRBV4-2	many	TRBJ1-4	-	TGTGCCAGCAGCCAAGCCGGGGAGGGCGGTAATGAAAAACTGTTTTTT	CASSQAGEGGNEKLFF
TRBV5-1	-	TRBJ2-5	TRBD2	TGCGCCAGCAGCTCCGGGACTAGCGCAAACCAAGAGACCCAGTACTTC	CASSSGTSANQETQYF
TRBV29-1	-	TRBJ2-7	-	TGCAGCGTACGGACAGATGGGGACGAGCAGTACTTC	CSVRTDGDEQYF
TRBV5-8	few	TRBJ1-5	-	TGTGCCAGCAGCTCCCCAGGGGTTCGGCAGCCCCAGCATTTT	CASSSPGVRQPQHF
TRBV5-1	-	TRBJ2-2	TRBD2	TGCGCCAGCAGCTTGGTCAAGCGGGGGGACAACACCGGGGAGCTGTTTTTT	CASSLVKRGDNTGELFF
TRBV6-4	many	TRBJ2-2	-	TGTGCCAGCAGTGCCGGGAACACCGGGGAGCTGTTTTTT	CASSAGNTGELFF
TRBV4-2	-	TRBJ2-5	TRBD2	TGTGCCAGCAGCCAAGTAGCTAGCGGGGGCTACGGCGGTGAGACCCAGTACTTC	CASSQVASGGYGGETQYF
TRBV6-1	-	TRBJ1-1	-	TGTGCCAGCAGCCCTGATGCGAACACTGAAGCTTTCTTT	CASSPDANTEAFF
TRBV12-3/TRBV12-4	few	TRBJ2-1	-	TGTGCCAGCAGCCCCCCTTGGGGGAACTACAATGAGCAGTTCTTC	CASSPPWGNYNEQFF
TRBV4-2	few	TRBJ2-2	TRBD2	TGTGCCAGCAGCCAAGCAAACGCCGGGACTAGCGGGGTTGCTTTCACCGGGGAGCTGTTTTTT	CASSQANAGTSGVAFTGELFF
TRBV11-2	many	TRBJ2-7	-	TGTGCCAGCAGCCTTGGTGGCGGGAACTACGAGCAGTACTTC	CASSLGGGNYEQYF